These 22 T cell receptor beta chains were all obtained from the same sample, sequenced in a study of TIL therapy for anti-PD-1-resistant metastatic lung cancer. This sample's time point: pre-treatment sample, taken before nivolumab and TIL therapy. The immunoSEQ assay was v3. Clones were sequenced by immunoSEQ multiplex PCR, and TCRdb holds only the in-frame ones, with some missing. The data hold roughly 60,000 clones, with around 87% observed a single time. The material sequenced was blood, taken at baseline. The receptors stem from a person between 25 and 80 years old with non-small cell lung cancer.

This clone is a singleton in its sample. This chain connects TRBV24-1 to TRBJ2-3; tentatively, D is TRBD1 (7 bases). Trimming stripped 0 bases from V and 5 bases from J, with 14 bases between. From germline, CDR1 is KGHDR and CDR2 SFDVKD. The CDR3 is 16 amino acids. CDR3 DNA: TGTGCCACCAGTGATTTGCAGGACAGGCGGGGAGATACGCAGTATTTT. Protein product: CATSDLQDRRGDTQYF.

This clone showed up just once. The V gene is TRBV19, the J gene TRBJ2-7, with 7 bases that match TRBD1. The germline V gene encodes CDR1 LNHDA and CDR2 SQIVND (reference sequence). The trim removed 7 bases at V and 5 bases at J, leaving 8 bases unmatched. The CDR3 is 13 amino acids. CDR3 nucleotide sequence: TGTGCCAGTAAAGCCCCCAGGGGGAACGAGCAGTACTTC. This gives the protein CASKAPRGNEQYF.

J is TRBJ1-5 and V is TRBV5-1; no reliable D call. The germline gives CDR1 SGHRS, CDR2 YFSETQ. CDR3 length: 15 residues. Trimming removed 0 bases from V and 2 bases from J, with 9 bases in between. The CDR3: CASSLDGTGNQPQHF. CDR3 nucleotides: TGCGCCAGCAGCTTGGACGGAACCGGCAATCAGCCCCAGCATTTT.

V gene TRBV19 combines with J gene TRBJ1-5; D might be TRBD1 (6 bases). The V and J ends lost 6 bases and 1 base respectively, with 13 bases between them. CDR3 length: 15 residues. CDR1 and CDR2 from the germline V gene are LNHDA and SQIVND (reference sequence). CDR3 in DNA: TGTGCCAGTAGCTTGGTAGGACAGAGCAATCAGCCCCAGCATTTT. It yields the protein CASSLVGQSNQPQHF.

The chain links TRBV12-3 or TRBV12-4 to TRBJ2-1; D possibly corresponds to TRBD1 (5 bases). The CDR3 has 13 residues. V shed 5 bases and J shed 6 bases, with 11 bases lying between them. The CDR3, as DNA: TGTGCCAGCAGTGTGGGGCACCTCAATGAGCAGTTCTTC. This sequence encodes CASSVGHLNEQFF.

Only one count was recorded for this clone. This sequence joins TRBV5-1 and TRBJ2-4, with 8 bases identical to TRBD2. The CDR3 runs to 15 residues. Germline values: CDR1 SGHRS, CDR2 YFSETQ. CDR3 coding DNA: TGCGCTCAGCCGGGTAGCGGGGTAGCCAAAAACATTCAGTACTTC. Its protein is CAQPGSGVAKNIQYF.

The rearrangement joins TRBV11-3 to TRBJ1-1; tentatively, D is TRBD1 (5 bases). There are 16 residues in the CDR3. The V and J ends lost 5 bases and 3 bases respectively, with 19 bases between them. Germline V lookup: CDR1 SGHNT, CDR2 YENEEA. The CDR3 DNA reads TGTGCCAGCAGCGCCCTCCCCCGGGGCACGGACACTGAAGCTTTCTTT. Translating gives CASSALPRGTDTEAFF. The full variable domain, in which reference TRBV11-3 and TRBJ1-1 provide the parts outside the CDR3, is EAGVVQSPRYKIIEKKQPVAFWCNPISGHNTLYWYLQNLGQGPELLIRYENEEAVDDSQLPKDRFSAERLKGVDSTLKIQPAELGDSAVYLCASSALPRGTDTEAFFGQGTRLTVV.

The CDR3 DNA reads TGTGCCAGCAGTGGACTAGCGGGGGGGGGCACAGATACGCAGTATTTT. It encodes CASSGLAGGGTDTQYF. The chain is built from TRBV27 and TRBJ2-3; 15 bases fit TRBD2. In germline, CDR1 is MNHEY, CDR2 SMNVEV (reference sequence). The junction had 1 base not matched to a gene; V was cut back by 5 bases and J by 1 base. CDR3 size: 16 residues.

V and J are TRBV6-5 and TRBJ2-1, with 11 bases fitting TRBD2. The junction had 7 bases not matched to a gene; V was cut back by 1 base and J by 8 bases. This CDR3 spans 16 amino acids. Germline V gene lookup returns CDR1 MNHEY and CDR2 SVGAGI. This CDR3 is CASSYFTSGSTDEQFF. DNA for the CDR3: TGTGCCAGCAGTTACTTTACTAGCGGGAGTACCGATGAGCAGTTCTTC.

This rearrangement joins TRBV5-1 to TRBJ1-1; D is unresolved. V shed 0 bases and J shed 1 base, with 7 bases lying between them. The CDR3 has 14 residues. Germline lookup yields CDR1 SGHRS and CDR2 YFSETQ. The CDR3 bases are TGCGCCAGCAGCTTGGCACGGACGAACACTGAAGCTTTCTTT. Protein product: CASSLARTNTEAFF.

V and J are TRBV5-4 and TRBJ2-7; D remains unclear. CDR1 SGHNT and CDR2 YYREEE come from the germline V gene (reference sequence). V lost 6 bases and J 12 bases, leaving 25 bases between the germline ends. The length of the CDR3 is 14 residues. CDR3 region: CASTYTSPLSVPYF. The CDR3 DNA sequence: TGTGCCAGCACCTATACGTCCCCACTATCGGTTCCGTACTTC.

V is TRBV5-1 and J is TRBJ1-6; D unclear. V lost 0 bases to trimming and J lost 5 bases, with 9 bases between them. This CDR3 region has 15 residues. CDR1 and CDR2 (germline): SGHRS, YFSETQ. In DNA form, the CDR3 reads TGCGCCAGCAGCTTGGCCCTTCAGAATAATTCACCCCTCCACTTT. The encoded protein is CASSLALQNNSPLHF.

This clone turned up a few times. The chain employs TRBV7-9 and TRBJ2-7; D may be TRBD1 (5 bases). Trimming left V 2 bases short and J 3 bases short, with 8 bases between. The CDR3 is made up of 13 amino acids. CDR1 is SEHNR and CDR2 is FQNEAQ in the germline V gene (reference sequence). CDR3 in amino acids: CASSLPGIYEQYF. DNA of the CDR3: TGTGCCAGCAGCTTACCAGGGATCTACGAGCAGTACTTC. Filled out from reference TRBV7-9 and TRBJ2-7, the complete variable domain reads DTGVSQNPRHKITKRGQNVTFRCDPISEHNRLYWYRQTLGQGPEFLTYFQNEAQLEKSRLLSDRFSAERPKGSFSTLEIQRTEQGDSAMYLCASSLPGIYEQYFGPGTRLTVT.

The chain is built from TRBV10-2 and TRBJ1-1, with 8 bases matching TRBD1. The CDR3 consists of 14 residues. The V gene's germline CDR1 is WSHSY and CDR2 SAAADI. With V trimmed by 7 bases and J by 2 bases, 6 bases remained unmatched. In DNA, the CDR3 is TGCGCCAGCAACTGGGACAGGACTAACACTGAAGCTTTCTTT. Protein sequence: CASNWDRTNTEAFF.

The chain links TRBV19 to TRBJ1-1; 8 bases align to TRBD1. The V and J ends lost 4 bases and 3 bases, in that order; junction bases with no gene match: 7. This CDR3 comprises 15 residues. The germline V gene has CDR1 LNHDA and CDR2 SQIVND (reference sequence). DNA for the CDR3: TGTGCCAGTAGTACCCGGGACAGGTTCGACACTGAAGCTTTCTTT. This translates into CASSTRDRFDTEAFF.

The chain joins TRBV30 to TRBJ1-5; D unresolved. This CDR3 spans 15 amino acids. The V end was cut by 1 base, the J end by 7 bases, with 17 bases between. In germline, CDR1 is GTSNPN, CDR2 SVGIG (reference sequence). DNA for the CDR3: TGTGCCTGGAGTGCCGGGTTCGGTGGCGGCCAGCCCCAGCATTTT. Amino acids: CAWSAGFGGGQPQHF.

V and J are TRBV11-2 and TRBJ2-2; D gene ambiguous. The germline gives CDR1 SGHAT, CDR2 FQNNGV. CDR3 length: 15 residues. V was shortened by 2 bases and J by 4 bases, with 11 bases between the two germline ends. In nucleotides, the CDR3 is TGTGCCAGCAGCTTATATGGAATTGGCACCGGGGAGCTGTTTTTT. Translating gives CASSLYGIGTGELFF.

The rearrangement links TRBV3-1 (or the pseudogene TRBV3-2) to TRBJ2-7; no clear D gene. This CDR3 is built from 13 residues. V lost 0 bases and J lost 3, with 6 bases in between. CDR1 and CDR2 (germline): LGHDT, YNNKEL (reference sequence). This CDR3 is CASSQDSGYEQYF. The CDR3 region has the DNA TGTGCCAGCAGCCAAGACTCGGGCTACGAGCAGTACTTC.

This rearrangement joins TRBV7-8 to TRBJ1-2; D possibly corresponds to TRBD1 (5 bases). CDR1 is SGHVS, CDR2 FQNEAQ, per germline. Trimming removed 2 bases from V and 6 bases from J, with 16 bases in between. This CDR3 has 15 amino acids. In DNA form, the CDR3 reads TGTGCCAGCAGCTTATGGGGTAGTGGGGGGAATGGCTACACCTTC. Translated, it gives CASSLWGSGGNGYTF.

V usage is TRBV23-1 and J usage is TRBJ2-7; D possibly corresponds to TRBD2 (5 bases). TRBV23-1 is an ORF for which the function is uncertain. The V and J ends lost 0 bases and 5 bases respectively, with 14 bases between them. This CDR3 is built from 15 residues. Written as DNA, the CDR3 is TGCGCCAGCAGTCAATCAAGCGGAACCCCCGACGAGCAGTACTTC. Protein sequence: CASSQSSGTPDEQYF.

The CDR3 sequence is CASSQGTDTQYF. CDR3 sequence (DNA): TGTGCCAGCAGCCAGGGGACAGATACGCAGTATTTT. The rearrangement links TRBV7-3 to TRBJ2-3, with D perhaps matching TRBD1 (6 bases). There are 12 residues in the CDR3. Per the germline V gene, CDR1 is SGHTA and CDR2 is FQGTGA. V lost 5 bases, J lost 3 bases, and 6 bases lay in between.

The chain links TRBV10-3 to TRBJ2-5; 7 nucleotides agree with TRBD1. Looked up from germline, CDR1 is ENHRY and CDR2 is SYGVKD. The CDR3 has 12 amino acids. V shed 6 bases and J 5 bases; nucleotides not matched to a gene: 3. The CDR3 nucleotides are TGTGCCATCAGCGTACAGGGGGAGACCCAGTACTTC. This encodes CAISVQGETQYF.